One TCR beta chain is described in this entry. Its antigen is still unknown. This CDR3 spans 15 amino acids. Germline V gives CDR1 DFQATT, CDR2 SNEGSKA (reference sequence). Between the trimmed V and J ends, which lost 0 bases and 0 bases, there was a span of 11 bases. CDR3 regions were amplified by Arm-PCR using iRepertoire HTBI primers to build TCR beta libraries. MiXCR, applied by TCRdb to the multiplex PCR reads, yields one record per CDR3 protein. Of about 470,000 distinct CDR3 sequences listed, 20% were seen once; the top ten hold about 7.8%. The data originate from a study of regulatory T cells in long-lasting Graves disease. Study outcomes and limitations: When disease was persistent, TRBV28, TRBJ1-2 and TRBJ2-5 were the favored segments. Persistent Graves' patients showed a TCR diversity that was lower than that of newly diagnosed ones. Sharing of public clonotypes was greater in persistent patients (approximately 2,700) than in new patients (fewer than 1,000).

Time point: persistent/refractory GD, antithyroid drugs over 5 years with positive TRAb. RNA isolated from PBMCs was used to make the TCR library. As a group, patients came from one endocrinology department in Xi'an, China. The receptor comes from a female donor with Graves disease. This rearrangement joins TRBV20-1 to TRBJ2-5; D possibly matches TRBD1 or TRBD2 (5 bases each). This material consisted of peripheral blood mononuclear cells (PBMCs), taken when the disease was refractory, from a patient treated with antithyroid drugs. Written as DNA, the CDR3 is TGCAGTGCTAGAGATGTCGGGACGGACCAAGAGACCCAGTACTTC. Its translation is CSARDVGTDQETQYF.